The source of this T cell receptor beta chain is a study of T cell responses to AZD1222 COVID-19 vaccine. Assay: immunoSEQ multiplex PCR; the TCRdb copy retains only in-frame clones and omits some. The repertoire holds around 160,000 clones, with 75% to 90% as singletons. The TCR was taken from an adult in good health. The sample was peripheral blood, taken on day 0 of MenACWY control vaccination.

The CDR3 sequence is CASSPQLTNEKLFF. CDR3 nucleotide sequence: TGTGCCAGCAGCCCCCAACTAACTAATGAAAAACTGTTTTTT. The rearrangement joins TRBV9 to TRBJ1-4; D ambiguous. CDR3 length: 14 residues. V lost 4 bases to trimming and J lost 1 base, with 8 bases between them. Germline lookup yields CDR1 SGDLS and CDR2 YYNGEE.